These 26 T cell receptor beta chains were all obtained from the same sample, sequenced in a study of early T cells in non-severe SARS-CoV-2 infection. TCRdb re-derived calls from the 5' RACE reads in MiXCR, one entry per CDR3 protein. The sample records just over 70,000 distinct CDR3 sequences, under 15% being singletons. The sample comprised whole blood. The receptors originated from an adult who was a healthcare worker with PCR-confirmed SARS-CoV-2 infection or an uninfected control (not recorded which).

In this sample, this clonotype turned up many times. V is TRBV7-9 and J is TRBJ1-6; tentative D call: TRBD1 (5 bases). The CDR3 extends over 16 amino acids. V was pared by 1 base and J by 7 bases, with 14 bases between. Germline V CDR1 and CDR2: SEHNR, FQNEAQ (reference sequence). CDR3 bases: TGTGCCAGCAGCTTAGAGGTCGGGGGGAGGAATTCACCCCTCCACTTT. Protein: CASSLEVGGRNSPLHF.

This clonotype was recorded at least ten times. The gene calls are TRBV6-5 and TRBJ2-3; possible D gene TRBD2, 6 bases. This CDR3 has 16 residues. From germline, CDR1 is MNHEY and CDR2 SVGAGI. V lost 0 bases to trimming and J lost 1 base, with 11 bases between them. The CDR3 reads CASSYSGGIRTDTQYF. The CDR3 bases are TGTGCCAGCAGTTACTCAGGCGGGATCCGCACAGATACGCAGTATTTT.

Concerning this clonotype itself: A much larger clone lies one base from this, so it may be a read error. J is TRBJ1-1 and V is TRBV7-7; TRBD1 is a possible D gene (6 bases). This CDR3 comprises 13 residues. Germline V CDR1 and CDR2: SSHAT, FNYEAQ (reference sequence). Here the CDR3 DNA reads TGTGCTAGCAGCATGACAGGGAACACTGAAGCTTTCTTT. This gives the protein CASSMTGNTEAFF.

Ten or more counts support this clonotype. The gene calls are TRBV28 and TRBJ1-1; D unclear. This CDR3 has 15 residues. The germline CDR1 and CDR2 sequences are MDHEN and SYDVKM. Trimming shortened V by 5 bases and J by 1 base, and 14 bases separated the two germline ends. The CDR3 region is CASSPRPDSNTEAFF. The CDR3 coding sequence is TGTGCCAGCAGTCCTAGGCCAGACTCGAACACTGAAGCTTTCTTT.

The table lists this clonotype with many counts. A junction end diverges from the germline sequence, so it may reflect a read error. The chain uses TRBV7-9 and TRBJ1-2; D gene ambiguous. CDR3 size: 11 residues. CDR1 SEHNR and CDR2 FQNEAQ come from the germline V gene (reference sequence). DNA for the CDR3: TGTGCCAGCAGCTTAAGAGACGTTCGGTTCTTC. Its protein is CASSLRDVRFF.

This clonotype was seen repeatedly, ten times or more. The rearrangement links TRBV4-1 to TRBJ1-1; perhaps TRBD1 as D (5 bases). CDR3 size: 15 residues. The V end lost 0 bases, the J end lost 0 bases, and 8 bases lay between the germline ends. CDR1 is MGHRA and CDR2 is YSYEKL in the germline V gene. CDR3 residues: CASSQDGGVNTEAFF. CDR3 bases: TGCGCCAGCAGCCAAGATGGGGGTGTGAACACTGAAGCTTTCTTT.

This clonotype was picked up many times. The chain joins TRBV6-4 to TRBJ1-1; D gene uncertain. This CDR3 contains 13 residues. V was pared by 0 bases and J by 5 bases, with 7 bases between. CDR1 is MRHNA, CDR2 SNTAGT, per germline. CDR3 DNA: TGTGCCAGCAGTGACTCTACCGGTACTGAAGCTTTCTTT. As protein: CASSDSTGTEAFF.

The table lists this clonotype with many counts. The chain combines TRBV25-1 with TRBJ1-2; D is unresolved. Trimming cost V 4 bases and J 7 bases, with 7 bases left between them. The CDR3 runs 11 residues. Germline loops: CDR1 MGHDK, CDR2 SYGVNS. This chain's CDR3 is CASSGGAGYTF. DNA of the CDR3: TGTGCCAGCAGTGGTGGAGCTGGCTACACCTTC.

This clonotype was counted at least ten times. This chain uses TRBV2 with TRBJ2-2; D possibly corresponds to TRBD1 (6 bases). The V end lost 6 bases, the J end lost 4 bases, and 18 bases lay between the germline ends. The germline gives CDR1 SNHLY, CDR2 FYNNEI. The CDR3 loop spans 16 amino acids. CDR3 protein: CASSADSARGTGELFF. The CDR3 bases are TGTGCCAGCAGCGCGGACAGCGCCCGCGGCACCGGGGAGCTGTTTTTT.

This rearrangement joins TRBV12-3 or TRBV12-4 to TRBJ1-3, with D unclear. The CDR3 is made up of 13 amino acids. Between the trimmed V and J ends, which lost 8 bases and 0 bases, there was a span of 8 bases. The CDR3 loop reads CASPAVSGNTIYF. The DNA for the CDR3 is TGTGCCAGCCCCGCAGTCTCTGGAAACACCATATATTTT.

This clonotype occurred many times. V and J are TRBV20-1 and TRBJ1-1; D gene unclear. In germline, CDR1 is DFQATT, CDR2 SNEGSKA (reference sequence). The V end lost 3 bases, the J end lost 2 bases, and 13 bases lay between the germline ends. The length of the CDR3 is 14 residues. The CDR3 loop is CSASPGGRNTEAFF. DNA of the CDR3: TGCAGTGCTAGCCCCGGCGGGAGAAACACTGAAGCTTTCTTT.

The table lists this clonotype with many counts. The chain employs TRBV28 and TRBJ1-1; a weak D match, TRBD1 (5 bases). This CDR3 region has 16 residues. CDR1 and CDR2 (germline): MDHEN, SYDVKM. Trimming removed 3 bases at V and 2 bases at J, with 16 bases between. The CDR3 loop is CASSFGKGRVNTEAFF. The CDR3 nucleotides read TGTGCCAGCAGTTTCGGGAAGGGGCGAGTTAACACTGAAGCTTTCTTT.

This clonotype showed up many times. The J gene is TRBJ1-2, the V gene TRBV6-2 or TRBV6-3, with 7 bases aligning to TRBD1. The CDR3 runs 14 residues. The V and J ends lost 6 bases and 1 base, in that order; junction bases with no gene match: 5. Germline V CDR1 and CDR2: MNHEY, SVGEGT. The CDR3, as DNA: TGTGCCAGCAGACCGACAGGGAATAACTATGGCTACACCTTC. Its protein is CASRPTGNNYGYTF.

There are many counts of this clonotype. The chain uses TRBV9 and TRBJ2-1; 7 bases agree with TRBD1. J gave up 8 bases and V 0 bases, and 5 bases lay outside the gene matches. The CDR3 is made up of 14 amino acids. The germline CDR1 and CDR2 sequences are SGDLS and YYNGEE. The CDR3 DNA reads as TGTGCCAGCAGCGTAGTAGTAGGGGGCGATGAGCAGTTCTTC. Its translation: CASSVVVGGDEQFF.

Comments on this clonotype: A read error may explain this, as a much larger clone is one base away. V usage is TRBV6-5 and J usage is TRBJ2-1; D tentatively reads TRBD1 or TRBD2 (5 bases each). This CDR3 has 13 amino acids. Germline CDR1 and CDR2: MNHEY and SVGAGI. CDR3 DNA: TGTGCCAGCAGCCGATCAGGGACGAATGAGGAGTTCTTC. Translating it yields CASSRSGTNEEFF.

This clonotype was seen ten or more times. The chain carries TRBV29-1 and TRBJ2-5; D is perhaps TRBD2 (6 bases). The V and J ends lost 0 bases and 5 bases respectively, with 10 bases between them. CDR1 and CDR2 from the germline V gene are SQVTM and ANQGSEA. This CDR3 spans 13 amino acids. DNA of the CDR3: TGCAGCGTTGAAGACCCTAGCGCGGAGACCCAGTACTTC. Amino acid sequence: CSVEDPSAETQYF.

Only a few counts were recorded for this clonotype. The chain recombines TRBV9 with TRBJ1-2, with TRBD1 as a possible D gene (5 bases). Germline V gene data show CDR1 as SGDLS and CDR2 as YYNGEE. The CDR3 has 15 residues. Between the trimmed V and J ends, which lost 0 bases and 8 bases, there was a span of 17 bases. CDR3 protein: CASSVDGASGEGYTF. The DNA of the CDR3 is TGTGCCAGCAGCGTAGACGGGGCGAGCGGGGAGGGCTACACCTTC.

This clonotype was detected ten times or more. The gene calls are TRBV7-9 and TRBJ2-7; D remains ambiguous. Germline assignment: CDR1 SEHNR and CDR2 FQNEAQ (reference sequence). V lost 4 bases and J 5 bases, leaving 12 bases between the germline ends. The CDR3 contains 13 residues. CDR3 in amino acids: CASSSSSPDEQYF. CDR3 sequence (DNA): TGTGCCAGCAGCTCAAGCTCTCCCGACGAGCAGTACTTC.

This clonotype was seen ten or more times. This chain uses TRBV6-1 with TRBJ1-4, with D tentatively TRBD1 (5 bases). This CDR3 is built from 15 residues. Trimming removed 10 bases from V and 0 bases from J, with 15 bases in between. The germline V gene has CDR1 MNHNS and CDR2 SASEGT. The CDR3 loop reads CATRPVTATNEKLFF. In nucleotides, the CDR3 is TGTGCCACCCGGCCTGTGACAGCAACTAATGAAAAACTGTTTTTT.

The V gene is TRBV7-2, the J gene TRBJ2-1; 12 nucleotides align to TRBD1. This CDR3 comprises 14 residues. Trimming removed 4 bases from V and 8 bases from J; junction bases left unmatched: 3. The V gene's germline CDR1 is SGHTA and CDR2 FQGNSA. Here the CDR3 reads CASSSGTGGYEQFF. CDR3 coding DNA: TGTGCCAGCAGCTCCGGGACAGGGGGCTATGAGCAGTTCTTC.

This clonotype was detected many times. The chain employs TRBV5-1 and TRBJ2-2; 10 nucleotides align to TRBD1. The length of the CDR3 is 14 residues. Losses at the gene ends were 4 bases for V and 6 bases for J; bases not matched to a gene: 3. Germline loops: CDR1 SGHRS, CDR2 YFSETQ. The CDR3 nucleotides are TGCGCCAGCAGCCCGGGACAGGGGTCCGGGGAGCTGTTTTTT. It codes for CASSPGQGSGELFF.

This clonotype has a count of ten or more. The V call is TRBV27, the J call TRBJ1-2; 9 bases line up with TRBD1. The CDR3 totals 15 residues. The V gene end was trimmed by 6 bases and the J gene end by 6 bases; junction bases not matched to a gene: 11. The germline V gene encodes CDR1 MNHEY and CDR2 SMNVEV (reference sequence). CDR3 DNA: TGTGCCAGCAGCCCACCAGGGACAGGGTATAATGGCTACACCTTC. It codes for CASSPPGTGYNGYTF.

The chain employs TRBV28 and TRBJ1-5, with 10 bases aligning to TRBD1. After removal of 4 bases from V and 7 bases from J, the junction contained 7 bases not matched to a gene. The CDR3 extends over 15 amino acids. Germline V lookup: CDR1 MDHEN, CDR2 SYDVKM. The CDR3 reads CASSSLTGGGQPQHF. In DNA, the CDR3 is TGTGCCAGCAGTTCTCTGACAGGGGGCGGCCAGCCCCAGCATTTT.

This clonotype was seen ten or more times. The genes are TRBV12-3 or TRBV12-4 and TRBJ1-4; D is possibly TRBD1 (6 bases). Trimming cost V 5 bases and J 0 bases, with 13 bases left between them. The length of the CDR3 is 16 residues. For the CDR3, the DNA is TGTGCCAGCAGTCCCCAGGGGTTTTCAACTAATGAAAAACTGTTTTTT. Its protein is CASSPQGFSTNEKLFF.

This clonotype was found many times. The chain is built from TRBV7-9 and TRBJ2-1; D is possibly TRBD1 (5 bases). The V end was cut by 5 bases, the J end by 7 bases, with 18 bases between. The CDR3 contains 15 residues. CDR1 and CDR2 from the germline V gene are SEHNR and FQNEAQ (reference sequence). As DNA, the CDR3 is TGTGCCAGCAGCCCGAAGTTCAGGGTTTCAAATGAGCAGTTCTTC. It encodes CASSPKFRVSNEQFF.

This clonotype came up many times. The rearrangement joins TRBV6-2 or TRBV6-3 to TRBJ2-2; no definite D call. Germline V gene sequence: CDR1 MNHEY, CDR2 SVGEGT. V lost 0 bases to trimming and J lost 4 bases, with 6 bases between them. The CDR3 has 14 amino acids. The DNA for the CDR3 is TGTGCCAGCAGTTACTCAGGGTCCACCGGGGAGCTGTTTTTT. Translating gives CASSYSGSTGELFF.